The entry that follows covers one TCR beta chain sequence. The read comes to an end 3 residues before the CDR3 does, leaving the germline J gene to fill in the end. The repertoire was sequenced with immunoSEQ multiplex PCR; TCRdb's copy has only in-frame clones and lacks some. The listing contains around 39,000 clones. The source of the sample is a study of T cells in women clearing cervical HPV infection. CDR1 is DFQATT and CDR2 is SNEGSKA in the germline V gene (reference sequence). The CDR3 runs 17 residues. V was cut by 1 base and J by 0 bases, with 18 bases left in between. This receptor was obtained from a woman between 18 and 70 years old with a cervical HPV16 infection that either progressed to CIN3+ or cleared (not recorded which). The sequenced material came from blood buffy coat. The rearrangement joins TRBV20-1 to TRBJ1-1, with D possibly being TRBD1 (6 bases). The CDR3 DNA, read in part, is TGCAGTGCTAGAGCATACGACAGGCCGGGCATGAACACTGAA. Protein sequence: CSARAYDRPGMNTE. The full CDR3 is CSARAYDRPGMNTEAFF.